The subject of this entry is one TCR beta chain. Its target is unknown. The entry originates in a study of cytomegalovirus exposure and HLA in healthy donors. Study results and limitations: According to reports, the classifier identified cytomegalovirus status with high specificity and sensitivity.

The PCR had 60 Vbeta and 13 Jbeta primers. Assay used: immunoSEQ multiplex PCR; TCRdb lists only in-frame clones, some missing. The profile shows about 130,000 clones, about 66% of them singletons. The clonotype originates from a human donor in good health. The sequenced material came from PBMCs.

CDR3 coding DNA: TGTGCCAGTAGTACCCAATTACAGGGTTACAATCAGCCCCAGCATTTT. This sequence encodes CASSTQLQGYNQPQHF. The chain is built from TRBV19 and TRBJ1-5, with D possibly TRBD1 on 6 matching bases. The CDR3 extends over 16 amino acids. Trimming took off 4 bases at V and 3 bases at J, with 16 bases between the two ends. Per germline, CDR1 LNHDA and CDR2 SQIVND (reference sequence). Looking up the rest from reference TRBV19 and TRBJ1-5 gives the full variable domain: DGGITQSPKYLFRKEGQNVTLSCEQNLNHDAMYWYRQDPGQGLRLIYYSQIVNDFQKGDIAEGYSVSREKKESFPLTVTSAQKNPTAFYLCASSTQLQGYNQPQHFGDGTRLSIL.